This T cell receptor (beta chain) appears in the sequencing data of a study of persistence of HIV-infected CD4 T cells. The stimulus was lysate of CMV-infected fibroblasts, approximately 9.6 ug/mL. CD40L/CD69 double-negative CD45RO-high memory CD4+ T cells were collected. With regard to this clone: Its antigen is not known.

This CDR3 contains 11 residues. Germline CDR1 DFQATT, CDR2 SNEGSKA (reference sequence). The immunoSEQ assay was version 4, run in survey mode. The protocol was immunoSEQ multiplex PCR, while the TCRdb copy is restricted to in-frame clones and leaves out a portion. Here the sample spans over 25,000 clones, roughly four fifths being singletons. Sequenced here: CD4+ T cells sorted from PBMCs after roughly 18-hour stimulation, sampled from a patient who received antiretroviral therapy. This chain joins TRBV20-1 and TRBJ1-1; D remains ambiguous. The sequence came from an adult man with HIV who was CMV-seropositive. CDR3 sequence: CRVNRGTEAFF. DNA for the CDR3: TGCAGAGTCAATCGAGGCACTGAAGCTTTCTTT.